A single sample gave rise to the 19 T cell receptor beta chains below, sequenced in a study of long-term antiretroviral therapy in people with HIV. The libraries were made with immunoSEQ v3.0 at survey level. The method was immunoSEQ multiplex PCR; TCRdb's version includes in-frame clones alone and lacks a portion of them. The sample carries fewer than 25,000 clones, about three quarters recorded once. The starting material was unsorted PBMCs, obtained 2.9 years after starting antiretroviral therapy. The source is a woman in her 30s with HIV.

The chain recombines TRBV30 with TRBJ1-4, with D perhaps matching TRBD1 (6 bases). This CDR3 spans 15 amino acids. V was trimmed by 1 base and J by 4 bases, leaving 13 bases between them. Germline CDR1 is GTSNPN and CDR2 is SVGIG (reference sequence). This CDR3 is CAWSAGGRGNEKLFF. In DNA form, the CDR3 reads TGTGCCTGGAGTGCCGGGGGGCGCGGTAATGAAAAACTGTTTTTT. The entire variable domain, with the rest obtained from reference TRBV30 and TRBJ1-4, is as follows: SQTIHQWPATLVQPVGSPLSLECTVEGTSNPNLYWYRQAAGRGLQLLFYSVGIGQISSEVPQNLSASRPQDRQFILSSKKLLLSDSGFYLCAWSAGGRGNEKLFFGSGTQLSVL.

The chain has TRBV11-2 and TRBJ2-7; no clear D gene. The CDR3 runs 14 residues. The V end was cut by 3 bases, the J end by 2 bases, with 11 bases between. Germline V CDR1 and CDR2: SGHAT, FQNNGV. CDR3 loop: CASSLFGSTYEQYV. The CDR3 DNA reads as TGTGCCAGCAGCTTGTTTGGCAGCACCTACGAGCAGTACGTC.

The rearrangement links TRBV7-2 to TRBJ1-4, with D perhaps TRBD1 (5 bases). The germline CDR1 and CDR2 sequences are SGHTA and FQGNSA. V lost 2 bases, J lost 8 bases, and 18 bases lay in between. The CDR3 consists of 16 residues. CDR3 DNA: TGTGCCAGCAGCTTAAGTCCCGGGGCCATAGGAGAAAAACTGTTTTTT. This encodes CASSLSPGAIGEKLFF.

The V call is TRBV6-1, the J call TRBJ2-7; 11 positions match TRBD1. Per germline, CDR1 MNHNS and CDR2 SASEGT. V lost 8 bases, J lost 7 bases, and 4 bases stayed unmatched. The CDR3 consists of 12 residues. The CDR3 bases are TGTGCCAGCGCGGGGACAGGGGGTGAGCAGTACTTC. Its translation: CASAGTGGEQYF.

V gene TRBV7-6 combines with J gene TRBJ2-7; D may be TRBD1 (5 bases). Germline lookup yields CDR1 SGHVS and CDR2 FNYEAQ. CDR3 length equals 18 residues. V gave up 5 bases and J gave up 0 bases, with 23 bases separating them. Here the CDR3 DNA reads TGTGCCAGCAGCCCCGGCAGTCGTAGGGCAGGGATCTCCTACGAGCAGTACTTC. It encodes CASSPGSRRAGISYEQYF. The full variable domain, with the rest looked up from reference TRBV7-6 and TRBJ2-7, is GAGVSQSPRYKVTKRGQDVALRCDPISGHVSLYWYRQALGQGPEFLTYFNYEAQQDKSGLPNDRFSAERPEGSISTLTIQRTEQRDSAMYRCASSPGSRRAGISYEQYFGPGTRLTVT.

The V gene is TRBV7-6, the J gene TRBJ2-1; D is ambiguous. Germline loops: CDR1 SGHVS, CDR2 FNYEAQ. The CDR3 spans 14 residues. Trimming cost V 5 bases and J 7 bases, with 15 bases left between them. The CDR3 reads CASSLGTSINEQFF. The CDR3 region has the DNA TGTGCCAGCAGCCTCGGCACTTCAATAAATGAGCAGTTCTTC.

The chain has TRBV6-6 and TRBJ1-5; D gene uncertain. The V gene lost 4 bases and the J gene lost 1 base, with 8 bases spanning the gap. The CDR3 spans 14 residues. The germline CDR1 and CDR2 sequences are MNHNY and SVGAGI (reference sequence). The DNA of the CDR3 is TGTGCCAGCAGTTCCGGGGTGAGCAATCAGCCCCAGCATTTT. Protein sequence: CASSSGVSNQPQHF.

This chain connects TRBV2 to TRBJ1-5; no clear D. The CDR3 has 16 amino acids. Trimming left V 4 bases short and J 3 bases short, with 16 bases between. CDR1 SNHLY and CDR2 FYNNEI come from the germline V gene. DNA of the CDR3: TGTGCCAGCAGTGGGGTAGGCAGCGAACTCAATCAGCCCCAGCATTTT. Protein: CASSGVGSELNQPQHF.

The genes are TRBV4-1 and TRBJ2-3, with 8 bases identical to TRBD2. V gave up 1 base and J gave up 5 bases; unmatched junction bases: 11. There are 17 residues in the CDR3. Per the germline V gene, CDR1 is MGHRA and CDR2 is YSYEKL. CDR3 DNA sequence: TGCGCCAGCAGCCAAGCATTGCTAGCGGGTGGCTTAGATACGCAGTATTTT. Residues: CASSQALLAGGLDTQYF.

The gene calls are TRBV7-2 and TRBJ2-5; either TRBD1 or TRBD2 may supply D (5 bases each). The V gene's germline CDR1 is SGHTA and CDR2 FQGNSA. The ends were cut back, 8 bases at V and 2 bases at J, with 9 bases in the middle. CDR3 length: 12 residues. The CDR3, as DNA: TGTGCCAGCCGGGGCGGTCAAGAGACCCAGTACTTC. This sequence encodes CASRGGQETQYF.

The rearrangement uses TRBV7-3 and TRBJ2-1; D remains ambiguous. V lost 1 base, J lost 0 bases, and 7 bases lay in between. The V gene's germline CDR1 is SGHTA and CDR2 FQGTGA. The CDR3 consists of 15 residues. This chain's CDR3 is CASSLIDSSYNEQFF. CDR3 in DNA: TGTGCCAGCAGCTTAATCGATAGCTCCTACAATGAGCAGTTCTTC.

CDR3 region: CASSEYIGGGAGTDTQYF. The CDR3 region has the DNA TGTGCCAGCAGTGAATATATCGGCGGGGGGGCCGGCACAGATACGCAGTATTTT. This chain links TRBV6-1 with TRBJ2-3; 9 bases fit TRBD2. Germline CDR1 reads MNHNS; CDR2 reads SASEGT. J was trimmed by 1 base and V by 2 bases; bases with no gene match: 10. This CDR3 contains 18 residues.

This clone showed up just once. This sequence joins TRBV14 and TRBJ1-6, with 9 bases aligning to TRBD1. V dropped 1 base and J dropped 10; count of bases not matched to a gene: 8. This CDR3 comprises 16 residues. Per the germline V gene, CDR1 is SGHDN and CDR2 is FVKESK. The CDR3 here is CASSQAGTGRRSPLHF. The DNA for the CDR3 is TGTGCCAGCAGCCAAGCGGGGACAGGGAGACGGTCACCCCTCCACTTT. Drawing the rest from reference TRBV14 and TRBJ1-6, the complete variable domain is EAGVTQFPSHSVIEKGQTVTLRCDPISGHDNLYWYRRVMGKEIKFLLHFVKESKQDESGMPNNRFLAERTGGTYSTLKVQPAELEDSGVYFCASSQAGTGRRSPLHFGNGTRLTVT.

This chain joins TRBV10-3 and TRBJ2-7, with D perhaps TRBD1 (6 bases). Deletions cut 0 bases from V and 3 bases from J, with 12 bases between. Per germline, CDR1 ENHRY and CDR2 SYGVKD. The CDR3 has 15 residues. CDR3 DNA sequence: TGTGCCATCAGTGAGTCGAATACAGGGAACTACGAGCAGTACTTC. It yields the protein CAISESNTGNYEQYF.

The chain combines TRBV10-2 with TRBJ1-5, with 10 bases lining up with TRBD1. There are 15 residues in the CDR3. The V gene's germline CDR1 is WSHSY and CDR2 SAAADI. V shed 6 bases, J shed 3 bases, and the junction held 5 bases outside the gene matches. CDR3 sequence (DNA): TGCGCCAGCAGAGCCGGGACAGGGGCCAATCAGCCCCAGCATTTT. The encoded protein is CASRAGTGANQPQHF.

This CDR3 reads CASRDRLNQETQYF. DNA for the CDR3: TGTGCCAGCAGGGACAGGTTAAATCAAGAGACCCAGTACTTC. The chain recombines TRBV28 with TRBJ2-5, with 7 bases that match TRBD1. The CDR3 covers 14 residues. J gave up 2 bases and V 6 bases, and 6 bases lay outside the gene matches. Germline V gives CDR1 MDHEN, CDR2 SYDVKM. Full variable domain (missing parts from reference TRBV28 and TRBJ2-5): DVKVTQSSRYLVKRTGEKVFLECVQDMDHENMFWYRQDPGLGLRLIYFSYDVKMKEKGDIPEGYSVSREKKERFSLILESASTNQTSMYLCASRDRLNQETQYFGPGTRLLVL.

This chain links TRBV5-1 with TRBJ1-1, with a tentative D call TRBD1 (5 bases). There are 13 residues in the CDR3. Germline CDR1 reads SGHRS; CDR2 reads YFSETQ. V was shortened by 5 bases and J by 4 bases, with 12 bases between the two germline ends. The CDR3 coding sequence is TGCGCCAGCAGTCAAGGGGTTACCACTGAAGCTTTCTTT. Amino acid sequence: CASSQGVTTEAFF.

This sequence joins TRBV19 and TRBJ1-1; the D is unclear. Trimming stripped 5 bases from V and 0 bases from J, with 1 base between. Germline CDR1 is LNHDA and CDR2 is SQIVND (reference sequence). There are 11 residues in the CDR3. The DNA of the CDR3 is TGTGCCAGTAGTTTGAACACTGAAGCTTTCTTT. Amino acid sequence: CASSLNTEAFF.

The V and J genes are TRBV19 and TRBJ1-1; D gene uncertain. The V gene's germline CDR1 is LNHDA and CDR2 SQIVND (reference sequence). The CDR3 is 16 amino acids. The V end was cut by 1 base, the J end by 3 bases, with 15 bases between. This chain's CDR3 is CASSIVWASVDTEAFF. For the CDR3, the DNA is TGTGCCAGTAGTATAGTGTGGGCCAGCGTCGACACTGAAGCTTTCTTT.